The clone carrying this T cell receptor beta chain was detected a few times. The sample is drawn from a study of blood T cells in healthy people across ages. Through a sample-barcoded 5' primer and a J-beta primer mix, a second PCR was run for roughly 7 to 11 cycles. TCRdb passed the 5' RACE reads through MiXCR, listing each CDR3 protein once. This table has around 580,000 distinct CDR3 sequences, under 55% appearing once. The J segment lost 2 bases and the V segment lost 1 base, leaving 9 bases of the junction unmatched. CDR1 and CDR2 (germline): MGHRA, YSYEKL. This CDR3 contains 19 residues. The TCR was taken from a man aged 80 or over in good health. The V and J genes are TRBV4-1 and TRBJ2-1; 12 bases align to TRBD2. Sequenced sample: blood. The DNA for the CDR3 is TGCGCCAGCAGCCAAGCACTAGCGGGGGGCCAGGGACCCTACAATGAGCAGTTCTTC. Protein sequence: CASSQALAGGQGPYNEQFF.